What follows are 21 T cell receptor beta chains derived from one specimen sequenced in a study of cytomegalovirus exposure and HLA in healthy donors. 13 Jbeta primers and 60 Vbeta primers were used for the PCR. Sequencing used immunoSEQ multiplex PCR; TCRdb keeps in-frame clones, though not all of them. The profile covers approximately 120,000 clones, with roughly a tenth appearing a single time and 4.5% to 5% taken by the ten largest. The specimen was PBMCs. The receptors here all came from a woman aged 18-29 years in good health and CMV-seropositive.

V and J are TRBV28 and TRBJ1-5; D is unclear. The germline V gene encodes CDR1 MDHEN and CDR2 SYDVKM. CDR3 size: 16 residues. Trimming pared 6 bases from V and 6 bases from J, leaving 21 bases between. The CDR3 bases are TGTGCCAGCAGCTCACTTAGGTGGAGGCCCTCTCAGCCCCAGCATTTT. This translates into CASSSLRWRPSQPQHF. Combining the CDR3 with reference TRBV28 and TRBJ1-5 gives the whole variable domain DVKVTQSSRYLVKRTGEKVFLECVQDMDHENMFWYRQDPGLGLRLIYFSYDVKMKEKGDIPEGYSVSREKKERFSLILESASTNQTSMYLCASSSLRWRPSQPQHFGDGTRLSIL.

About this clone: Distinct nucleotide sequences in the sample also encode this CDR3. This sequence joins TRBV10-3 and TRBJ2-2; tentatively, D is TRBD1 (5 bases). Germline V gene lookup returns CDR1 ENHRY and CDR2 SYGVKD. Trimming took 0 bases from V and 4 from J, leaving 15 bases between them. This CDR3 comprises 17 residues. CDR3 region: CAISESPQGFATGELFF. The CDR3 DNA sequence: TGTGCCATCAGTGAGTCACCGCAGGGTTTCGCCACCGGGGAGCTGTTTTTT.

There are a few counts of this clone. The rearrangement joins TRBV7-2 to TRBJ1-1; D is perhaps TRBD1 (6 bases). Germline CDR1 SGHTA, CDR2 FQGNSA. The CDR3 totals 15 residues. Deletions cut 0 bases from V and 13 bases from J, with 21 bases between. CDR3 in DNA: TGTGCCAGCAGCTTAGCCAGTCAGGGGTCGCCTCAAGGTTTCTTT. This sequence encodes CASSLASQGSPQGFF.

The V gene is TRBV11-2, the J gene TRBJ1-1; TRBD1 is a possible D gene (5 bases). V was cut by 6 bases and J by 5 bases, with 16 bases left in between. Per germline, CDR1 SGHAT and CDR2 FQNNGV. The CDR3 length is 14 residues. CDR3 sequence: CASSRTGGGTEAFF. The DNA for the CDR3 is TGTGCCAGCAGTCGAACCGGGGGTGGGACTGAAGCTTTCTTT.

The J gene is TRBJ1-1, the V gene TRBV19, with a possible D match to TRBD1 (6 bases). Looked up from germline, CDR1 is LNHDA and CDR2 is SQIVND (reference sequence). This CDR3 spans 14 amino acids. Trimming stripped 8 bases from V and 7 bases from J, with 20 bases between. CDR3 sequence: CASQKGGMTNEAFF. Here the CDR3 DNA reads TGTGCCAGTCAAAAAGGGGGAATGACAAATGAAGCTTTCTTT. The full variable domain, with the rest looked up from reference TRBV19 and TRBJ1-1, is DGGITQSPKYLFRKEGQNVTLSCEQNLNHDAMYWYRQDPGQGLRLIYYSQIVNDFQKGDIAEGYSVSREKKESFPLTVTSAQKNPTAFYLCASQKGGMTNEAFFGQGTRLTVV.

A few counts support this clone. This chain joins TRBV18 and TRBJ2-2; 8 positions agree with TRBD1. CDR1 and CDR2 (germline): KGHSH, LQKENI. The CDR3 runs to 16 residues. The J segment lost 2 bases and the V segment lost 2 bases, leaving 4 bases of the junction unmatched. In DNA form, the CDR3 reads TGTGCCAGCTCACCAAAGACAGGGGAAAACACCGGGGAGCTGTTTTTT. As protein: CASSPKTGENTGELFF.

The chain combines TRBV7-9 with TRBJ2-1; 9 nucleotides match TRBD2. Germline assignment: CDR1 SEHNR and CDR2 FQNEAQ (reference sequence). The CDR3 has 18 residues. The V segment lost 1 base and the J segment 5 bases; nucleotides outside the gene matches: 12. This CDR3 reads CASSLGLGREGWDNEQFF. In nucleotides, the CDR3 is TGTGCCAGCAGCTTAGGCCTTGGGCGGGAGGGCTGGGACAATGAGCAGTTCTTC.

The V gene is TRBV5-6, the J gene TRBJ2-1; 8 nucleotides line up with TRBD1. J was trimmed by 2 bases and V by 4 bases; bases with no gene match: 5. This CDR3 has 15 amino acids. Germline V gene data show CDR1 as SGHDT and CDR2 as YYEEEE. The CDR3 loop is CASSEDRVAYNEQFF. The CDR3, as DNA: TGTGCCAGCAGCGAGGACAGGGTAGCCTACAATGAGCAGTTCTTC. The full variable domain, completed using reference TRBV5-6 and TRBJ2-1, is DAGVTQSPTHLIKTRGQQVTLRCSPKSGHDTVSWYQQALGQGPQFIFQYYEEEERQRGNFPDRFSGHQFPNYSSELNVNALLLGDSALYLCASSEDRVAYNEQFFGPGTRLTVL.

This clone has just a few counts. The chain has TRBV19 and TRBJ1-5; D is uncertain. The CDR3 has 16 residues. V gave up 7 bases and J gave up 1 base, with 17 bases separating them. Looked up from germline, CDR1 is LNHDA and CDR2 is SQIVND (reference sequence). CDR3 amino acids: CASNREPGLSNQPQHF. The DNA of the CDR3 is TGTGCCAGTAATCGGGAACCGGGATTAAGCAATCAGCCCCAGCATTTT.

The V and J genes are TRBV7-9 and TRBJ2-7; D is possibly TRBD2 (7 bases). The CDR3 totals 16 residues. Germline CDR1 SEHNR, CDR2 FQNEAQ (reference sequence). V lost 4 bases and J lost 3, with 19 bases in between. The CDR3 loop reads CASSSPRGGDYYEQYF. The CDR3 nucleotides are TGTGCCAGCAGCTCCCCTAGAGGGGGGGACTACTACGAGCAGTACTTC.

This sequence joins TRBV9 and TRBJ2-5; D possibly corresponds to TRBD1 (5 bases). CDR1 is SGDLS, CDR2 YYNGEE, per germline. V lost 0 bases, J lost 0 bases, and 9 bases lay in between. The length of the CDR3 is 15 residues. CDR3 amino acids: CASSVDRGNQETQYF. Here the CDR3 DNA reads TGTGCCAGCAGCGTAGATAGGGGCAACCAAGAGACCCAGTACTTC. Based on the CDR3 plus reference TRBV9 and TRBJ2-5, the full variable domain is DSGVTQTPKHLITATGQRVTLRCSPRSGDLSVYWYQQSLDQGLQFLIQYYNGEERAKGNILERFSAQQFPDLHSELNLSSLELGDSALYFCASSVDRGNQETQYFGPGTRLLVL.

This clone turned up a few times. The chain joins TRBV14 to TRBJ2-1; 9 bases align to TRBD1. CDR3 size: 16 residues. With 3 bases clipped from V and 7 bases from J, the junction kept 10 bases outside the gene matches. Germline CDR1 and CDR2: SGHDN and FVKESK. The chain's CDR3 is CASSHTFRTGVNEQFF. For the CDR3, the DNA is TGTGCCAGCAGCCATACTTTCCGGACAGGGGTAAATGAGCAGTTCTTC.

A few counts support this clone. CDR3 nucleotide sequence: TGTGCCAGCAGTATGACGGCTAGCGGGATTTTTGATGAGCAGTTCTTC. Translation gives CASSMTASGIFDEQFF. This chain joins TRBV6-6 and TRBJ2-1, with TRBD2 matching 9 bases. The CDR3 covers 16 residues. Germline-derived CDR1 and CDR2 are MNHNY and SVGAGI (reference sequence). V shed 5 bases and J 8 bases; nucleotides not matched to a gene: 13.

This clone was seen only a few times. The chain is built from TRBV27 and TRBJ1-3, with 8 bases matching TRBD1. V lost 4 bases, J lost 3 bases, and 17 bases stayed unmatched. This CDR3 comprises 19 residues. Germline V gene sequence: CDR1 MNHEY, CDR2 SMNVEV (reference sequence). CDR3 loop: CASSSRATAQGASGNTIYF. CDR3 DNA: TGTGCCAGCAGTTCTCGGGCGACCGCTCAGGGGGCGAGTGGAAACACCATATATTTT.

This clone was observed a few times. J is TRBJ2-5 and V is TRBV11-3; 7 bases agree with TRBD2. Germline values: CDR1 SGHNT, CDR2 YENEEA. CDR3 length equals 14 residues. Unmatched junction bases numbered 5, after V lost 5 bases and J lost 2 bases. The CDR3 DNA follows: TGTGCCAGCAGCGGGAGGGGTTTTCAAGAGACCCAGTACTTC. Its protein product is CASSGRGFQETQYF.

This clone was picked up a small number of times. The chain recombines TRBV27 with TRBJ2-7; 9 bases are shared with TRBD1. Trimming removed 6 bases from V and 5 bases from J; junction bases left unmatched: 8. The CDR3 spans 14 residues. Germline CDR1 MNHEY, CDR2 SMNVEV (reference sequence). The CDR3: CASSPRDRDDEQYF. The CDR3 DNA follows: TGTGCCAGCAGCCCCCGGGACAGGGACGACGAGCAGTACTTC.

This clone was counted a few times. The rearrangement links TRBV5-8 to TRBJ1-5; D might be TRBD1 (6 bases). This CDR3 is built from 19 residues. Between the trimmed V and J ends, which lost 4 bases and 1 base, there was a span of 24 bases. Germline V gene lookup returns CDR1 SGHTS and CDR2 YDEGEE. CDR3 nucleotides: TGTGCCAGCAGCCAAGGCTGGGGGGGCGATGAAGGGAGCAATCAGCCCCAGCATTTT. It yields the protein CASSQGWGGDEGSNQPQHF.

This clone came up a few times. The chain carries TRBV7-9 and TRBJ2-6; D may be TRBD2 (6 bases). Germline V gives CDR1 SEHNR, CDR2 FQNEAQ (reference sequence). V was shortened by 1 base and J by 2 bases, with 18 bases between the two germline ends. The CDR3 is made up of 19 amino acids. CDR3 region: CASSLVYDGGFPGANVLTF. As DNA, the CDR3 is TGTGCCAGCAGCTTAGTTTATGATGGGGGGTTCCCTGGGGCCAACGTCCTGACTTTC.

The chain links TRBV19 to TRBJ1-1; D is uncertain. The germline CDR1 and CDR2 sequences are LNHDA and SQIVND (reference sequence). The V end lost 1 base, the J end lost 8 bases, and 11 bases lay between the germline ends. This CDR3 spans 13 amino acids. CDR3 amino acids: CASSIGERIEAFF. The CDR3 nucleotides are TGTGCCAGTAGTATAGGCGAGAGAATCGAAGCTTTCTTT.

This clone has a handful of counts. The rearrangement joins TRBV6-1 to TRBJ1-5; D not certain. V lost 3 bases, J lost 4 bases, and 13 bases lay in between. The CDR3 is 15 residues long. Germline loops: CDR1 MNHNS, CDR2 SASEGT. The CDR3 DNA reads TGTGCCAGCAGTGATCCTGCCGGGATGAATCAGCCCCAGCATTTT. Protein: CASSDPAGMNQPQHF.

The chain recombines TRBV10-3 with TRBJ1-2; D uncertain. V lost 2 bases to trimming and J lost 3 bases, with 7 bases between them. The length of the CDR3 is 13 residues. Germline loops: CDR1 ENHRY, CDR2 SYGVKD. CDR3 sequence reads: CAISEVAYYGYTF. The CDR3 DNA sequence: TGTGCCATCAGTGAGGTGGCCTACTATGGCTACACCTTC.